These T cell receptor beta chains were read from a single sample in a study of blood T cells in healthy people across ages. TCRdb re-derived calls from the 5' RACE reads in MiXCR, one entry per CDR3 protein. The sample shows hundreds of thousands of distinct CDR3 sequences, roughly 32% of them seen only once. The source material was blood. These receptor sequences come from a woman of 80 years or more in good health. The CDR3 runs from the conserved cysteine through the conserved F or W.

>TRBV27|TRBJ2-4
CASSPARDRGLEYF
>TRBV4-1|TRBJ1-2
CASSQGDRAGYGYTF
>TRBV7-9|TRBJ1-1
CASSFEGEAFF
>TRBV27|TRBJ1-5
CASAQQNSNQPQHF
>TRBV20-1|TRBJ2-7
CSARDSTSYEQYF
>TRBV12-3/TRBV12-4|TRBJ2-3
CASSPRQMGTQYF
>TRBV28|TRBJ1-4
CASSWVNEKLFF
>TRBV6-2/TRBV6-3|TRBJ2-2
CASTLETSGARTGELFF
>TRBV30|TRBJ2-1
CAWTSGGLTGEQFF
>TRBV2|TRBJ1-6
CASSVGGKSSPLHF
>TRBV5-1|TRBJ1-2
CASSFSNSVGNGYTF
>TRBV5-6|TRBJ1-5
CASSLGRNVQHF
>TRBV29-1|TRBJ1-3
CSAGQPSSGNTIYF
>TRBV7-2|TRBJ2-3
CASSLRGKQSTDTQYF
>TRBV10-3|TRBJ2-3
CAISEGGSSTDTQYF
>TRBV7-2|TRBJ1-2
CASSLYRGAGYGYTF
>TRBV7-2|TRBJ2-5
CASSRSSGGAGETQYF
>TRBV7-2|TRBJ2-1
CASSLDRGRYNEQFF
>TRBV30|TRBJ1-2
CAWSRGGANYGYTF
>TRBV12-3/TRBV12-4|TRBJ1-1
CASTFRARRSTEAFF
>TRBV7-9|TRBJ2-3
CASSLRGREGDTQYF
>TRBV7-2|TRBJ2-5
CASSIFRVRGGETQYF
>TRBV20-1|TRBJ1-2
CSASHGNSDGYTF
>TRBV2|TRBJ2-1
CASDSGRGNYNEQFF
>TRBV6-2/TRBV6-3|TRBJ2-5
CASRLRLAGGETQYF
>TRBV5-1|TRBJ2-3
CASSGGLAGGGADTQYF
>TRBV7-6|TRBJ2-1
CASSRRGASGFYNEQFF
>TRBV5-6|TRBJ1-6
CASSPGQSYNSPLHF
>TRBV5-1|TRBJ2-3
CASRPGLPALDTQYF
>TRBV28|TRBJ2-5
CASSLREVYQETQYF
>TRBV7-6|TRBJ2-1
CASSLGTPTSSYNEQFF
>TRBV6-2/TRBV6-3|TRBJ1-5
CASSHPRNQPQHF
>TRBV2|TRBJ1-4
CASSEPGHPNEKLFF
>TRBV7-2|TRBJ1-2
CASSINRDYGYTF
>TRBV3-1|TRBJ2-5
CASSKAPGRGETQYF
>TRBV4-2|TRBJ2-7
CVSSQLAGGATYEQYF
>TRBV5-1|TRBJ1-1
CASSRGPGMNTEAFF
>TRBV11-2|TRBJ1-2
CASSPDRVGSYTF
>TRBV6-6|TRBJ2-1
CASSGLGQAYNEQFF
>TRBV4-2|TRBJ2-3
CAGRYGTSGETTGTQYF
>TRBV2|TRBJ2-3
CASRKVGQGTDTQYF
>TRBV11-2|TRBJ1-1
CASSWGQTNTEAFF
>TRBV3-1|TRBJ1-1
CASSQGGRPEAFF
>TRBV6-5|TRBJ1-4
CATGTGGNDEKLFF
>TRBV21-1|TRBJ2-1
CASSNRLNNEQFF
>TRBV30|TRBJ2-6
CAWSAFTGDCSSGANVLTF
>TRBV20-1|TRBJ2-3
CSARDMGQYGDTQYF
>TRBV27|TRBJ2-7
CASSLKGAYEQYF
>TRBV11-2|TRBJ2-5
CASSFGGSALKETQYF
>TRBV7-2|TRBJ2-7
CASSPQPVRAYEQYF
>TRBV6-1|TRBJ1-4
CASSDPGGGEKLFF
>TRBV4-1|TRBJ2-5
CASSQVTSGGARGETQYF
>TRBV6-2/TRBV6-3|TRBJ2-2
CASSTPRGRLVTGELFF
>TRBV19|TRBJ1-4
CASNFDSRLSTNEKLFF
>TRBV6-1|TRBJ2-2
CASRTGFNTGELFF
>TRBV19|TRBJ2-2
CASSTKERFTGELFF
>TRBV20-1|TRBJ1-4
CSARDGRGGATNEKLFF
>TRBV20-1|TRBJ1-2
CSERRDPDYGYTF
>TRBV5-1|TRBJ2-7
CASGTGVSYEQYF